Each of the 23 T cell receptor beta chains below was sequenced from the same sample in a study of cytomegalovirus exposure and HLA in healthy donors. It was with 60 Vbeta and 13 Jbeta primers that the PCR ran. The table came from immunoSEQ multiplex PCR; TCRdb's copy has only in-frame clones and leaves some out. Among around 150,000 clones listed, around 76% were seen once. Sequencing used PBMCs. These receptor sequences come from a man aged 40-55 years in good health and CMV-seropositive.

The V and J genes are TRBV5-1 and TRBJ1-1; possible D gene TRBD1, 6 bases. The CDR3 length is 14 residues. The germline V and J ends were trimmed by 4 bases and 1 base, with 11 bases remaining between them. The germline V gene encodes CDR1 SGHRS and CDR2 YFSETQ. The CDR3 loop is CASSPQTGNTEAFF. CDR3 DNA: TGCGCCAGCAGCCCCCAGACAGGGAACACTGAAGCTTTCTTT. Full variable domain (remainder filled in from reference TRBV5-1 and TRBJ1-1): KAGVTQTPRYLIKTRGQQVTLSCSPISGHRSVSWYQQTPGQGLQFLFEYFSETQRNKGNFPGRFSGRQFSNSRSEMNVSTLELGDSALYLCASSPQTGNTEAFFGQGTRLTVV.

The chain links TRBV6-5 to TRBJ2-5, with 7 bases aligning to TRBD2. The CDR3 consists of 15 residues. Germline CDR1 and CDR2: MNHEY and SVGAGI. V shed 6 bases and J 5 bases; nucleotides not matched to a gene: 12. The CDR3 DNA sequence: TGTGCCAGCAGCCGGACTATATGGGGAGGGGAGACCCAGTACTTC. Residues: CASSRTIWGGETQYF.

The CDR3 nucleotides read TGTGCCAGCAGCGTAGTGGGGTCCCCGGGAACTGAAGCTTTCTTT. Translating it yields CASSVVGSPGTEAFF. The chain has TRBV9 and TRBJ1-1; D not certain. The V and J ends lost 0 bases and 5 bases respectively, with 14 bases between them. This CDR3 has 15 amino acids. CDR1 is SGDLS, CDR2 YYNGEE, per germline.

The chain links TRBV7-8 to TRBJ1-4, with 8 bases lining up with TRBD1. The V and J ends lost 0 bases and 14 bases, in that order; junction bases with no gene match: 14. The CDR3 runs to 16 residues. Germline assignment: CDR1 SGHVS and CDR2 FQNEAQ. The CDR3 reads CASSLAPTGDWNWLFF. The CDR3 DNA follows: TGTGCCAGCAGCTTAGCTCCGACAGGGGACTGGAATTGGCTGTTTTTT.

This chain joins TRBV4-1 and TRBJ1-6; D is uncertain. The length of the CDR3 is 16 residues. From germline, CDR1 is MGHRA and CDR2 YSYEKL. Trimming left V 0 bases short and J 6 bases short, with 12 bases between. The CDR3 spells CASSQDAGLANSPLHF. CDR3 bases: TGCGCCAGCAGCCAAGACGCCGGACTCGCTAATTCACCCCTCCACTTT.

The rearrangement joins TRBV6-6 to TRBJ1-4; D perhaps matches TRBD1 (5 bases). The CDR3 is 12 amino acids. Trimming pared 10 bases from V and 8 bases from J, leaving 14 bases between. Germline assignment: CDR1 MNHNY and CDR2 SVGAGI (reference sequence). The CDR3 DNA is TGTGCCACGGGGGGACTGGAGGAAAAACTGTTTTTT. Translating it yields CATGGLEEKLFF.

The chain carries TRBV7-2 and TRBJ2-3; D is possibly TRBD1 (6 bases). The germline V and J ends were trimmed by 6 bases and 0 bases, with 13 bases remaining between them. Germline CDR1 reads SGHTA; CDR2 reads FQGNSA. The CDR3 is made up of 15 amino acids. CDR3 sequence (DNA): TGTGCCAGCAGTCCCGGACAGATTAGCACAGATACGCAGTATTTT. It is translated as CASSPGQISTDTQYF.

The chain has TRBV7-8 and TRBJ2-7; D is undetermined. Germline V gene data show CDR1 as SGHVS and CDR2 as FQNEAQ. The CDR3 is made up of 17 amino acids. V gave up 0 bases and J gave up 1 base, with 16 bases separating them. CDR3 DNA sequence: TGTGCCAGCAGCTTAGCGGTACCCTCGCCAACTTCCTACGAGCAGTACTTC. Its protein product is CASSLAVPSPTSYEQYF.

The rearrangement uses TRBV6-5 and TRBJ1-1; the D gene is possibly TRBD1 (6 bases). This CDR3 contains 14 residues. V dropped 4 bases and J dropped 7 bases, with 16 bases sitting between them. Germline CDR1 MNHEY, CDR2 SVGAGI. CDR3 protein: CASSSEDSLLEAFF. CDR3 DNA sequence: TGTGCCAGCAGTTCCGAGGACAGCCTACTTGAAGCTTTCTTT.

The V and J genes are TRBV19 and TRBJ2-7; the D gene is possibly TRBD1 (6 bases). The V end was cut by 3 bases, the J end by 2 bases, with 8 bases between. CDR1 is LNHDA and CDR2 is SQIVND in the germline V gene (reference sequence). CDR3 length: 13 residues. CDR3: CASSIQGPYEQYF. The CDR3 DNA is TGTGCCAGTAGTATCCAGGGGCCCTACGAGCAGTACTTC.

This rearrangement joins TRBV5-4 to TRBJ1-2; TRBD1 agrees at 9 bases. The CDR3 has 14 amino acids. CDR1 and CDR2 from the germline V gene are SGHNT and YYREEE (reference sequence). V lost 5 bases and J lost 2; bases outside the gene matches: 4. CDR3 in amino acids: CASRRQGVNYGYTF. As DNA, the CDR3 is TGTGCCAGCAGGCGACAGGGGGTGAACTATGGCTACACCTTC.

J is TRBJ2-3 and V is TRBV7-3; weak D call: TRBD2 (6 bases). The V end was cut by 2 bases, the J end by 3 bases, with 12 bases between. The germline gives CDR1 SGHTA, CDR2 FQGTGA. The length of the CDR3 is 15 residues. In DNA, the CDR3 is TGTGCCAGCAGCTTACGGGGGTACGGGACAGATACGCAGTATTTT. This translates into CASSLRGYGTDTQYF.

The chain carries TRBV13 and TRBJ1-5, with a possible D match to TRBD1 (6 bases). Trimming cost V 2 bases and J 2 bases, with 13 bases left between them. The V gene's germline CDR1 is PRHDT and CDR2 FYEKMQ (reference sequence). This CDR3 is built from 16 residues. Here the CDR3 reads CASSLWRGRGNQPQHF. CDR3 sequence (DNA): TGTGCCAGCAGCTTATGGCGGGGGCGAGGCAATCAGCCCCAGCATTTT.

As to this clone: The junction and the germline gene differ at one end; a read error may be behind it. This sequence joins TRBV5-4 and TRBJ1-2, with TRBD1 matching 8 bases. From germline, CDR1 is SGHNT and CDR2 YYREEE (reference sequence). This CDR3 comprises 14 residues. CDR3 loop: CASSRGQDFYGYIF. For the CDR3, the DNA is TGTGCCAGCAGCCGGGGACAGGACTTCTATGGCTACATCTTC.

The V gene is TRBV27, the J gene TRBJ2-1, with 8 bases lining up with TRBD2. The CDR3 has 15 amino acids. CDR1 and CDR2 (germline): MNHEY, SMNVEV (reference sequence). The V gene end was trimmed by 2 bases and the J gene end by 2 bases; junction bases not matched to a gene: 2. The chain's CDR3 is CASSLKRGTYNEQFF. DNA of the CDR3: TGTGCCAGCAGTTTAAAGCGGGGGACCTACAATGAGCAGTTCTTC.

This chain joins TRBV28 and TRBJ1-2; unclear D gene. Trimming took off 7 bases at V and 4 bases at J, with 16 bases between the two ends. This CDR3 has 14 amino acids. In germline, CDR1 is MDHEN, CDR2 SYDVKM. The CDR3 region has the DNA TGTGCCAGCAAGATCCGGCCAGAGGTCTATGGCTACACCTTC. Translated, it gives CASKIRPEVYGYTF.

CDR3: CASSPQGTQTYNEQFF. In DNA form, the CDR3 reads TGTGCCAGCAGCCCACAGGGGACCCAGACTTACAATGAGCAGTTCTTC. The chain is built from TRBV7-9 and TRBJ2-1; 7 nucleotides align to TRBD1. Germline V gene sequence: CDR1 SEHNR, CDR2 FQNEAQ (reference sequence). CDR3 length: 16 residues. V shed 5 bases, J shed 4 bases, and the junction held 11 bases outside the gene matches.

This chain joins TRBV21-1 and TRBJ2-7; TRBD1 reflects the table's D call only, with no check against the DNA. TRBV21-1 is given as a pseudogene. The CDR3 is 13 residues long. In DNA, the CDR3 is TGTGCCAGCAGCGACAGGGAATCCTACGAGCAGTACTTC. It is translated as CASSDRESYEQYF.

The V gene is TRBV9, the J gene TRBJ1-1; 9 positions match TRBD1. CDR1 is SGDLS, CDR2 YYNGEE, per germline. The length of the CDR3 is 17 residues. V gave up 0 bases and J gave up 4 bases; unmatched junction bases: 10. CDR3 nucleotide sequence: TGTGCCAGCAGCGTAGAGGACAGGGGTTCTTGGAGCACTGAAGCTTTCTTT. It specifies CASSVEDRGSWSTEAFF.

V usage is TRBV10-3 and J usage is TRBJ1-1; D is unresolved. The CDR3 runs to 14 residues. Germline V lookup: CDR1 ENHRY, CDR2 SYGVKD. Trimming took off 6 bases at V and 1 base at J, with 12 bases between the two ends. The CDR3: CAIRPSRPNTEAFF. The DNA for the CDR3 is TGTGCCATCAGGCCGTCCAGGCCGAACACTGAAGCTTTCTTT.

This clone occurred a few times. The chain has TRBV5-1 and TRBJ2-1, with no clear D. The CDR3 consists of 12 residues. Between the trimmed V and J ends, which lost 4 bases and 4 bases, there was a span of 6 bases. Germline CDR1 is SGHRS and CDR2 is YFSETQ. CDR3 in amino acids: CASSLLYNEQFF. The CDR3 nucleotides read TGCGCCAGCAGCCTCCTTTACAATGAGCAGTTCTTC. Using reference TRBV5-1 and TRBJ2-1 for the parts outside the CDR3, the full variable domain is KAGVTQTPRYLIKTRGQQVTLSCSPISGHRSVSWYQQTPGQGLQFLFEYFSETQRNKGNFPGRFSGRQFSNSRSEMNVSTLELGDSALYLCASSLLYNEQFFGPGTRLTVL.

This clone was detected a few times. V is TRBV7-9 and J is TRBJ2-3; maybe TRBD2 (5 bases). The CDR3 runs 13 residues. The V gene's germline CDR1 is SEHNR and CDR2 FQNEAQ (reference sequence). The V and J ends lost 5 bases and 8 bases respectively, with 14 bases between them. CDR3 in amino acids: CASSTRGPRTQYF. For the CDR3, the DNA is TGTGCCAGCAGCACTAGAGGCCCACGTACGCAGTATTTT.

This sequence joins TRBV7-2 and TRBJ2-2; TRBD2 matches 7 bases. Losses at the gene ends were 1 base for V and 5 bases for J; bases not matched to a gene: 7. In germline, CDR1 is SGHTA, CDR2 FQGNSA. The length of the CDR3 is 16 residues. This chain's CDR3 is CASSLGAGVGTGELFF. CDR3 in DNA: TGTGCCAGCAGCTTAGGGGCGGGGGTAGGAACCGGGGAGCTGTTTTTT.